This T cell receptor (beta chain) was identified in a study of blood T cells in healthy people across ages. General study findings and limits: Long-lived and aged donors differed, with more naive CD4+ cells and higher diversity in the long-lived.

Notes on this clonotype: Its antigen is not known.

With a J-beta primer mix and a sample-barcoded 5' primer, a second PCR ran about 6 to 11 cycles. TCRdb analysed the 5' RACE reads with MiXCR anew, one entry per CDR3 protein. The sample has 1.5 million to 2 million distinct CDR3 sequences; about 30% are singletons. CDR1 is SGHKS, CDR2 YYEKEE, per germline (reference sequence). J gave up 8 bases and V 5 bases, and 15 bases lay outside the gene matches. The CDR3 sequence is 17 residues long. This receptor was identified in a woman aged 25-40 years in good health. This chain joins TRBV5-5 and TRBJ2-1, with 11 bases matching TRBD2. Sample: blood. The CDR3 DNA follows: TGTGCCAGCAGTCCTCTAGTAACTAGCGGGAGTAGGGATGAGCAGTTCTTC. Residues: CASSPLVTSGSRDEQFF.